The clone carrying this T cell receptor (beta chain) has more than one count but fewer than ten. The antigen remains undetermined. Libraries were prepared by immunoSEQ multiplex PCR; TCRdb keeps only in-frame clonotypes and omits some of them. The data hold 20,000 to 25,000 clones, with around 82% observed a single time. V lost 1 base, J lost 5 bases, and 6 bases stayed unmatched. The CDR3 is 15 amino acids. The germline V gene encodes CDR1 GTSNPN and CDR2 SVGIG (reference sequence). This record belongs to a study of neoadjuvant nivolumab and ipilimumab in lung cancer. Findings and limits, study-wide: Resected-tumor TCR richness correlated positively with pretherapy blood richness.

The chain is built from TRBV30 and TRBJ2-2; TRBD1 aligns across 8 bases. The TCR sequence derives from an adult with non-small cell lung cancer. The sequencing here drew on peripheral blood, taken before neoadjuvant nivolumab, alone or with ipilimumab. CDR3 sequence: CAWSGWTGNTGELFF. CDR3 nucleotides: TGTGCCTGGAGTGGCTGGACAGGGAATACCGGGGAGCTGTTTTTT.